The 24 T cell receptor beta chains in this list originate from one sample, sequenced in a study of cytomegalovirus exposure and HLA in healthy donors. In the PCR, 60 Vbeta and 13 Jbeta primers were used. This table comes from immunoSEQ multiplex PCR, and its TCRdb copy is limited to in-frame clones, with some not included. Among some 220,000 clones listed, about 80% were seen once. The sequenced sample consisted of PBMCs. These receptors all come from a woman aged 40 to 49 in good health and CMV-seronegative.

The chain has TRBV5-4 and TRBJ2-3, with D possibly TRBD2 on 6 matching bases. CDR1 is SGHNT, CDR2 YYREEE, per germline (reference sequence). The CDR3 spans 15 residues. Trimming shortened V by 2 bases and J by 4 bases, and 14 bases separated the two germline ends. The CDR3 protein is CASSFFTGVSDTQYF. In DNA, the CDR3 is TGTGCCAGCAGCTTTTTTACGGGGGTGTCAGATACGCAGTATTTT.

V is TRBV7-9 and J is TRBJ1-4; no reliable D call. The CDR3 is 11 residues long. V was clipped by 7 bases and J by 4 bases, with 4 bases between them. Germline V lookup: CDR1 SEHNR, CDR2 FQNEAQ (reference sequence). The chain's CDR3 is CASTLNEKLFF. The CDR3 DNA follows: TGTGCCAGCACCCTTAATGAAAAACTGTTTTTT.

V gene TRBV12-5 combines with J gene TRBJ2-1, with TRBD2 matching 13 bases. The junction had 6 bases not matched to a gene; V was cut back by 2 bases and J by 8 bases. Germline CDR1 is LGHNT and CDR2 is FRNRAP. CDR3 length equals 16 residues. CDR3 nucleotides: TGTGCTAGTGGTTTGAAACTAGCGGGGGGGCCCTATGAGCAGTTCTTC. It codes for CASGLKLAGGPYEQFF.

The chain has TRBV7-3 and TRBJ2-2; D is possibly TRBD1 (6 bases). Trimming cost V 5 bases and J 7 bases, with 11 bases left between them. This CDR3 has 13 residues. Germline values: CDR1 SGHTA, CDR2 FQGTGA. The CDR3 is CASSPQGGGELFF. CDR3 coding DNA: TGTGCCAGCAGCCCACAGGGCGGCGGGGAGCTGTTTTTT.

The chain carries TRBV2 and TRBJ1-5; 11 nucleotides match TRBD1. V was clipped by 7 bases and J by 6 bases; unmatched bases: 8. CDR1 and CDR2 (germline): SNHLY, FYNNEI. CDR3 length equals 15 residues. In DNA, the CDR3 is TGTGCCAGCAAGGGGACAGGGGGGGCGGGTCAGCCCCAGCATTTT. Protein: CASKGTGGAGQPQHF.

The J gene is TRBJ2-1, the V gene TRBV19; weak D call: TRBD1 (6 bases). Germline-derived CDR1 and CDR2 are LNHDA and SQIVND (reference sequence). The CDR3 is 14 residues long. The V gene lost 2 bases and the J gene lost 8 bases, with 13 bases spanning the gap. This chain's CDR3 is CASSISKGVHEQFF. CDR3 nucleotide sequence: TGTGCCAGTAGTATAAGTAAGGGGGTCCATGAGCAGTTCTTC.

In DNA form, the CDR3 reads TGTGCCAGCAGCGTAGATCCAGGCCCCTACGAGCAGTACTTC. As protein: CASSVDPGPYEQYF. The J gene is TRBJ2-7, the V gene TRBV9; D remains unclear. CDR1 and CDR2 from the germline V gene are SGDLS and YYNGEE. The CDR3 spans 14 residues. Deletions cut 0 bases from V and 2 bases from J, with 9 bases between.

The genes are TRBV7-8 and TRBJ1-2; the D gene is possibly TRBD1 (5 bases). Deletions cut 1 base from V and 3 bases from J, with 6 bases between. Germline loops: CDR1 SGHVS, CDR2 FQNEAQ. The CDR3 consists of 13 residues. The CDR3 region is CASSLVGDYGYTF. The CDR3 DNA reads as TGTGCCAGCAGCTTAGTAGGGGACTATGGCTACACCTTC.

The chain carries TRBV18 and TRBJ1-6; 8 bases are shared with TRBD1. Unmatched junction bases numbered 5, after V lost 4 bases and J lost 6 bases. CDR1 is KGHSH, CDR2 LQKENI, per germline. The CDR3 runs to 15 residues. In DNA, the CDR3 is TGTGCCAGCTCACAGAAACAGGGGGGTAATTCACCCCTCCACTTT. Translation gives CASSQKQGGNSPLHF.

The DNA of the CDR3 is TGTGCCACCAGCTCCCAGGACAGGCAAGAGACCCAGTACTTC. Its translation: CATSSQDRQETQYF. V is TRBV15 and J is TRBJ2-5; 7 nucleotides agree with TRBD1. The V and J ends lost 5 bases and 2 bases, in that order; junction bases with no gene match: 5. The CDR3 covers 14 residues. The germline CDR1 and CDR2 sequences are LNHNV and YYDKDF (reference sequence).

This sequence joins TRBV29-1 and TRBJ2-1; TRBD1 aligns across 8 bases. J was trimmed by 3 bases and V by 4 bases; bases with no gene match: 2. The germline gives CDR1 SQVTM, CDR2 ANQGSEA. CDR3 length: 13 residues. For the CDR3, the DNA is TGCAGCGTTGGGACAGGGCTCTACAATGAGCAGTTCTTC. Its translation: CSVGTGLYNEQFF.

This clone has a single count. J is TRBJ1-4 and V is TRBV4-2, with 8 bases fitting TRBD1. J gave up 0 bases and V 0 bases, and 3 bases lay outside the gene matches. The CDR3 length is 17 residues. Germline-derived CDR1 and CDR2 are LGHNA and YNFKEQ. The CDR3 bases are TGTGCCAGCAGCCAAGAAGACAGGGGAGCAACTAATGAAAAACTGTTTTTT. Translated, it gives CASSQEDRGATNEKLFF.

The chain is built from TRBV9 and TRBJ2-1; a possible D gene is TRBD1 (6 bases). This CDR3 comprises 13 residues. Germline V CDR1 and CDR2: SGDLS, YYNGEE. Trimming took off 0 bases at V and 6 bases at J, with 7 bases between the two ends. CDR3: CASSVGDTNEQFF. The CDR3 DNA reads TGTGCCAGCAGCGTAGGGGACACCAATGAGCAGTTCTTC.

The chain uses TRBV9 and TRBJ2-1, with a tentative D call TRBD2 (6 bases). The CDR3 consists of 15 residues. Looked up from germline, CDR1 is SGDLS and CDR2 is YYNGEE. V lost 0 bases and J lost 5, with 12 bases in between. The DNA of the CDR3 is TGTGCCAGCAGCGTAGCACTAGCTCTAGACAATGAGCAGTTCTTC. It translates to CASSVALALDNEQFF.

V gene TRBV4-2 combines with J gene TRBJ2-1, with D perhaps TRBD2 (6 bases). The V gene's germline CDR1 is LGHNA and CDR2 YNFKEQ. The CDR3 extends over 15 amino acids. V was shortened by 0 bases and J by 9 bases, with 15 bases between the two germline ends. The CDR3 is CASSQEGPGGSEQFF. The CDR3 region has the DNA TGTGCCAGCAGCCAAGAAGGGCCCGGGGGTAGTGAGCAGTTCTTC.

The chain uses TRBV18 and TRBJ2-5; 9 nucleotides agree with TRBD1. The end of the DNA aligns better with TRBJ2-7, so the J call may be wrong. Germline lookup yields CDR1 KGHSH and CDR2 LQKENI. CDR3 length: 14 residues. This CDR3 is CASSPGTGSYEQYF. As DNA, the CDR3 is TGTGCCAGCTCACCAGGGACAGGGTCCTACGAGCAGTACTTC.

The V call is TRBV7-2, the J call TRBJ1-5, with 8 bases aligning to TRBD1. Germline-derived CDR1 and CDR2 are SGHTA and FQGNSA. This CDR3 is 15 amino acids long. V shed 1 base, J shed 5 bases, and the junction held 4 bases outside the gene matches. The DNA for the CDR3 is TGTGCCAGCAGCTTAGGACAGGGGAAAGATCAGCCCCAGCATTTT. Amino acid sequence: CASSLGQGKDQPQHF.

This clone was seen a single time. V gene TRBV30 combines with J gene TRBJ2-1, with TRBD1 matching 8 bases. Germline V gene lookup returns CDR1 GTSNPN and CDR2 SVGIG (reference sequence). V shed 8 bases and J 9 bases; nucleotides not matched to a gene: 12. The CDR3 consists of 13 residues. For the CDR3, the DNA is TGTGCCGGACAGGGACGGGGTTTGGGTGAGCAGTTCTTC. Its translation: CAGQGRGLGEQFF. Based on the CDR3 plus reference TRBV30 and TRBJ2-1, the full variable domain is SQTIHQWPATLVQPVGSPLSLECTVEGTSNPNLYWYRQAAGRGLQLLFYSVGIGQISSEVPQNLSASRPQDRQFILSSKKLLLSDSGFYLCAGQGRGLGEQFFGPGTRLTVL.

By frequency in the sample, this clone is medium-sized. The V and J genes are TRBV2 and TRBJ2-7; 7 positions agree with TRBD1. The CDR3 totals 16 residues. Unmatched junction bases numbered 11, after V lost 6 bases and J lost 0 bases. Germline CDR1 reads SNHLY; CDR2 reads FYNNEI. The CDR3 spells CASRGAGTENSYEQYF. In DNA, the CDR3 is TGTGCCAGCAGGGGAGCCGGGACAGAGAACTCCTACGAGCAGTACTTC. The full variable domain, in which reference TRBV2 and TRBJ2-7 provide the parts outside the CDR3, is EPEVTQTPSHQVTQMGQEVILRCVPISNHLYFYWYRQILGQKVEFLVSFYNNEISEKSEIFDDQFSVERPDGSNFTLKIRSTKLEDSAMYFCASRGAGTENSYEQYFGPGTRLTVT.

The CDR3 nucleotides are TGTGCCACCAGCCGGGGAGGACAGGGTTATGGCTACACCTTC. Translation: CATSRGGQGYGYTF. The rearrangement links TRBV15 to TRBJ1-2; 8 positions match TRBD1. Germline loops: CDR1 LNHNV, CDR2 YYDKDF (reference sequence). The CDR3 totals 14 residues. V dropped 5 bases and J dropped 5; count of bases not matched to a gene: 7.

This clone appeared a single time. V gene TRBV4-1 combines with J gene TRBJ1-5, with D unclear. Germline V CDR1 and CDR2: MGHRA, YSYEKL. With 6 bases removed from V and 3 bases from J, the gap between germline ends came to 15 bases. There are 15 residues in the CDR3. The CDR3 loop reads CASRPHPQVNQPQHF. The CDR3 bases are TGCGCCAGCAGACCCCACCCACAAGTCAATCAGCCCCAGCATTTT.

The rearrangement joins TRBV2 to TRBJ2-1, with 7 nucleotides matching TRBD1. The J segment lost 0 bases and the V segment lost 5 bases, leaving 16 bases of the junction unmatched. This CDR3 has 19 amino acids. The V gene's germline CDR1 is SNHLY and CDR2 FYNNEI. The CDR3 loop reads CASSRQGSAWGSSYNEQFF. In DNA form, the CDR3 reads TGTGCCAGCAGTAGACAGGGCTCGGCGTGGGGGAGCTCCTACAATGAGCAGTTCTTC.

This CDR3 reads CASSLRQNSPLHF. In DNA, the CDR3 is TGTGCCAGCAGCCTCAGACAGAATTCACCCCTCCACTTT. The V call is TRBV5-8, the J call TRBJ1-6; a weak D match, TRBD1 (5 bases). Germline-derived CDR1 and CDR2 are SGHTS and YDEGEE. V was pared by 4 bases and J by 7 bases, with 9 bases between. The CDR3 contains 13 residues.

V is TRBV18 and J is TRBJ1-1; D gene unclear. In germline, CDR1 is KGHSH, CDR2 LQKENI. The V end was cut by 3 bases, the J end by 0 bases, with 14 bases between. This CDR3 spans 16 amino acids. Here the CDR3 DNA reads TGTGCCAGCTCACCTGTTAAGACACTCATGAACACTGAAGCTTTCTTT. This sequence encodes CASSPVKTLMNTEAFF.